This T cell receptor (beta chain) was identified in a study of blood T cell repertoires in COVID-19. Study at large: The origin of the acute and convalescent COVID-19 samples was the United States, Italy and Spain. PBMCs, B-cell-depleted T cells, or T cells provided the cDNA or gDNA that made up the material.

The germline CDR1 and CDR2 sequences are LGHDT and YNNKEL (reference sequence). The CDR3 runs 16 residues. J gave up 7 bases and V 0 bases, and 9 bases lay outside the gene matches. This clone came up once. Original processing notes: Scientists estimated how many nucleated cells there were by amplifying reference gene primers. TCRdb's table, derived via immunoSEQ multiplex PCR, lists solely in-frame clones and lacks some. V and J calls and clone size come straight from that table; D and trimming were deduced from the DNA. Of 40,000 or so clones in the sample, over 75% were seen once. The material sequenced was peripheral blood. This chain connects TRBV3-1 (or the pseudogene TRBV3-2) to TRBJ2-7; TRBD2 matches at 10 bases. The sequence derives from a human donor in a cohort sampled during active COVID-19. CDR3 DNA sequence: TGTGCCAGCAGCCAAGATTGGAGCGGGGGGGCGATTGAGCAGTACTTC. Translated: CASSQDWSGGAIEQYF.